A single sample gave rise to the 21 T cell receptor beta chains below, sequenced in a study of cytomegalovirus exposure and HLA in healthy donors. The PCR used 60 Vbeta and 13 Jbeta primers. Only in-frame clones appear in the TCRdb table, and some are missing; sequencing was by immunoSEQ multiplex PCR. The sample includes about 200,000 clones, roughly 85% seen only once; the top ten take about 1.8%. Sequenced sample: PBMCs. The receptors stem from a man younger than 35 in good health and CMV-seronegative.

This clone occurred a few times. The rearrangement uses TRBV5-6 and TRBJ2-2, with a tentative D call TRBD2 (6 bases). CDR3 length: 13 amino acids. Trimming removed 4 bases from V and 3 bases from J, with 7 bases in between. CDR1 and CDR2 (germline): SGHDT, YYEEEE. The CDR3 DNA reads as TGTGCCAGCAGCCGGGACTACACCGGGGAGCTGTTTTTT. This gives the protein CASSRDYTGELFF.

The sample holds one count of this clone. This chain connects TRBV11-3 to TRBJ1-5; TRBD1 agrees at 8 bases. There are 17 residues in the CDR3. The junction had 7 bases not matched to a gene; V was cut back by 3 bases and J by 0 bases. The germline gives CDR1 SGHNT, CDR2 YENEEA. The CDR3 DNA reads TGTGCCAGCAGCTTGAACCGACAGGGGCATAGCAATCAGCCCCAGCATTTT. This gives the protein CASSLNRQGHSNQPQHF.

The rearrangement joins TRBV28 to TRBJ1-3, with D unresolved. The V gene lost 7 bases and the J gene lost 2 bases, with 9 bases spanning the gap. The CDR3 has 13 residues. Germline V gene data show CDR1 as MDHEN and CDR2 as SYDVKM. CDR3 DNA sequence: TGTGCCAGCATGTGGGGAGCTGGAAACACCATATATTTT. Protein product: CASMWGAGNTIYF. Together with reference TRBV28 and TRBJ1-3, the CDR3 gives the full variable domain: DVKVTQSSRYLVKRTGEKVFLECVQDMDHENMFWYRQDPGLGLRLIYFSYDVKMKEKGDIPEGYSVSREKKERFSLILESASTNQTSMYLCASMWGAGNTIYFGEGSWLTVV.

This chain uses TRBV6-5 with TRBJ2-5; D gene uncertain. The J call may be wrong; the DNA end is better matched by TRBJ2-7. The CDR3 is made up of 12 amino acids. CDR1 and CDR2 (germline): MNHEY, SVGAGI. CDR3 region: CASRSSHYEQYF. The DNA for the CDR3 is TGTGCCAGCAGGTCGTCCCACTACGAGCAGTACTTC.

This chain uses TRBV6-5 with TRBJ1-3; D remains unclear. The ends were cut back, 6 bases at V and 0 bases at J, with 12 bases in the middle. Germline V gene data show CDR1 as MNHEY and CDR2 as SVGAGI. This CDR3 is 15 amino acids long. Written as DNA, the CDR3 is TGTGCCAGCAGATACGACAAAACCTCTGGAAACACCATATATTTT. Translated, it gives CASRYDKTSGNTIYF.

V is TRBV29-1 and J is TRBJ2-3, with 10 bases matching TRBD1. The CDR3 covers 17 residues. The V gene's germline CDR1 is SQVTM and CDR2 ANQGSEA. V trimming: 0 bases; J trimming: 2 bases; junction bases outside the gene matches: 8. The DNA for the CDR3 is TGCAGCGTTGAAGATCGGGGACAGGGGACATTCACAGATACGCAGTATTTT. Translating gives CSVEDRGQGTFTDTQYF.

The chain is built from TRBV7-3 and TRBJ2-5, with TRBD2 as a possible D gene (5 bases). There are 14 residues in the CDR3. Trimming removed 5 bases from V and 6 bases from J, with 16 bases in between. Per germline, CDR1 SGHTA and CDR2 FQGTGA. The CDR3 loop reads CASSPHEGTQTQYF. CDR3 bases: TGTGCCAGCAGCCCCCACGAGGGTACCCAGACCCAGTACTTC.

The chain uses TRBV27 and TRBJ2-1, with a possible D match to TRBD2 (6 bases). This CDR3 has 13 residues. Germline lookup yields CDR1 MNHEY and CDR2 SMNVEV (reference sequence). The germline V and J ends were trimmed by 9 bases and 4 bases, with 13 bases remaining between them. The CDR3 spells CASAGRSYNEQFF. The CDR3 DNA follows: TGTGCCAGTGCGGGACGGAGTTACAATGAGCAGTTCTTC.

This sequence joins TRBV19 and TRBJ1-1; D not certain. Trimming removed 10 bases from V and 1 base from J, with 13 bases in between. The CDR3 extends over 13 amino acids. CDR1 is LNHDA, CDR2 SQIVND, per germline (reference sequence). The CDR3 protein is CATESWRNTEAFF. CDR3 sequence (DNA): TGTGCCACCGAGAGCTGGAGGAACACTGAAGCTTTCTTT.

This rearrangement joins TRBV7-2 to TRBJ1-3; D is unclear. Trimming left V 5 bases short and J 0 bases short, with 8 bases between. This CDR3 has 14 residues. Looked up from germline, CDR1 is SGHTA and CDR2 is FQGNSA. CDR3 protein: CASSPGLSGNTIYF. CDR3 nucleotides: TGTGCCAGCAGCCCAGGACTCTCTGGAAACACCATATATTTT.

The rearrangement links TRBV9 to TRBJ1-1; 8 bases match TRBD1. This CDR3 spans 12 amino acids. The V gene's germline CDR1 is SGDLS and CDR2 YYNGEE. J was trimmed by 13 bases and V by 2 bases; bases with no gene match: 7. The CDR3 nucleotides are TGTGCCAGCAGCGTGGACAGGGAACCGGTTTTCTTT. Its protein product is CASSVDREPVFF.

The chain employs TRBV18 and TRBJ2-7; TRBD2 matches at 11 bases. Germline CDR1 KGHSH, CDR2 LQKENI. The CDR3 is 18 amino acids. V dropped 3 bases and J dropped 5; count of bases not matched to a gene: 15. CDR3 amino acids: CASSPSEMTSGVLNEQYF. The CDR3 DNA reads TGTGCCAGCTCACCGTCGGAAATGACTAGCGGGGTTCTCAACGAGCAGTACTTC.

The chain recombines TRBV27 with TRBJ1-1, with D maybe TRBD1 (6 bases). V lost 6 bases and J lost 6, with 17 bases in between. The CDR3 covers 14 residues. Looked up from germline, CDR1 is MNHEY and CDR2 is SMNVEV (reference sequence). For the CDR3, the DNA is TGTGCCAGCAGCCACACCACAGGGTCCCCTGAAGCTTTCTTT. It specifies CASSHTTGSPEAFF.

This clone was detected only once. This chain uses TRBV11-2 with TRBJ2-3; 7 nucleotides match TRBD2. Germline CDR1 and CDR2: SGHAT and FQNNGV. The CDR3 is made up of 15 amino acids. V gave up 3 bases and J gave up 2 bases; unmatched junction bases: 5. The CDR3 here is CASSLMSGNTDTQYF. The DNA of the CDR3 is TGTGCCAGCAGCTTGATGAGCGGGAACACAGATACGCAGTATTTT.

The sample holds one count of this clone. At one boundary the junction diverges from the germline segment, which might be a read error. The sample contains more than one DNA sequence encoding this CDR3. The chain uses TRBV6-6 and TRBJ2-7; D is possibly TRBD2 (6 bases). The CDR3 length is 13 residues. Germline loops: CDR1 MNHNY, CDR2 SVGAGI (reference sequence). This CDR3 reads CASSSGDGYEQYF. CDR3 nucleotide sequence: TGCGCCAGCAGTTCGGGGGATGGATACGAGCAGTACTTC.

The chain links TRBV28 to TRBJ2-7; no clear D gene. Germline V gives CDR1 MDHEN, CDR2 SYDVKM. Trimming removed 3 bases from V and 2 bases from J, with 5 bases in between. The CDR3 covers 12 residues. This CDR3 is CASSLPTYEQYF. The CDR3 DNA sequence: TGTGCCAGCAGTTTGCCTACCTACGAGCAGTACTTC.

This chain's CDR3 is CASSVGEGASPDEQFF. The CDR3 DNA sequence: TGTGCCAGCAGCGTAGGTGAGGGAGCGAGTCCGGATGAGCAGTTCTTC. V usage is TRBV9 and J usage is TRBJ2-1, with D possibly matching TRBD2 (5 bases). This CDR3 region has 16 residues. Germline CDR1 and CDR2: SGDLS and YYNGEE. Trimming stripped 0 bases from V and 8 bases from J, with 18 bases between.

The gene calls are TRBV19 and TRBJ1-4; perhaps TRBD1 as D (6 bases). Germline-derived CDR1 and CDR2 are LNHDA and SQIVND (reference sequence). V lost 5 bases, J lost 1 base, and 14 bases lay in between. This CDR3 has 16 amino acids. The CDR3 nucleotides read TGTGCCAGTAGTCTATTAAGGGGGAAAACTAATGAAAAACTGTTTTTT. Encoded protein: CASSLLRGKTNEKLFF.

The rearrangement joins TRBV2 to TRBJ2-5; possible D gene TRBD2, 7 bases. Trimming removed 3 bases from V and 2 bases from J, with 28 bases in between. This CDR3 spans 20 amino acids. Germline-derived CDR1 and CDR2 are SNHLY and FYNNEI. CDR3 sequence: CASSEAAVGGGDTFQETQYF. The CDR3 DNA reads TGTGCCAGCAGTGAGGCCGCGGTCGGAGGGGGGGACACGTTTCAAGAGACCCAGTACTTC.

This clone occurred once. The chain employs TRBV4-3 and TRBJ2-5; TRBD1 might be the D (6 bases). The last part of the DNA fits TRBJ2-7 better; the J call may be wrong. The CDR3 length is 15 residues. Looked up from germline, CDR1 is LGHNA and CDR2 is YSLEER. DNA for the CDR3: TGCGCCAGCAGCCACCAACAGGGCCTATCCTACGAGCAGTACTTC. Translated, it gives CASSHQQGLSYEQYF.

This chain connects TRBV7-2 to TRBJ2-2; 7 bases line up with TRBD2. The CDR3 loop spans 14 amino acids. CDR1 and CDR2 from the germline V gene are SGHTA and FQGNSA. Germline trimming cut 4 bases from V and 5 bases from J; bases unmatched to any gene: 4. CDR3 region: CASSSTSRTGELFF. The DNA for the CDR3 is TGTGCCAGCAGCTCGACTAGCCGAACCGGGGAGCTGTTTTTT.